These 9 T cell receptor beta chains came from one sample sequenced in a study of PD-1 blockade in classical Hodgkin lymphoma. Sample time point: cycle 4 day 1 (C4D1), after about 6 weeks of nivolumab. The patients all showed relapse after autologous stem cell transplantation, while their brentuximab vedotin exposure varied. Thawed PBMCs yielded CD4+ T cells through magnetic negative selection. Sequencing used immunoSEQ multiplex PCR; TCRdb keeps in-frame clones, though not all of them. The sample has around 9,600 clones, 75% seen once; the top ten hold 4.6%. This specimen consisted of CD4+ T cells from blood, obtained before the fourth cycle of nivolumab. These receptors all come from a human donor with classical Hodgkin lymphoma.

This sequence joins TRBV19 and TRBJ1-4; unclear D gene. The CDR3 contains 16 residues. V was clipped by 7 bases and J by 0 bases, with 15 bases between them. Germline assignment: CDR1 LNHDA and CDR2 SQIVND (reference sequence). CDR3 amino acids: CASTTSGRTTNEKLFF. The CDR3 DNA follows: TGTGCCAGTACAACTTCCGGACGGACAACTAATGAAAAACTGTTTTTT.

This chain uses TRBV11-3 with TRBJ2-7, with 7 bases matching TRBD1. The V gene end was trimmed by 6 bases and the J gene end by 1 base; junction bases not matched to a gene: 6. The CDR3 has 14 residues. The germline V gene encodes CDR1 SGHNT and CDR2 YENEEA. The CDR3 DNA reads TGTGCCAGCAGGAAATCACAGGGGTCCTACGAGCAGTACTTC. This gives the protein CASRKSQGSYEQYF.

J is TRBJ1-2 and V is TRBV19, with a possible D match to TRBD1 (6 bases). CDR3 length: 15 residues. Looked up from germline, CDR1 is LNHDA and CDR2 is SQIVND (reference sequence). Trimming cost V 5 bases and J 8 bases, with 21 bases left between them. The CDR3 here is CASSSDRLGTIGYTF. Here the CDR3 DNA reads TGTGCCAGTAGTTCAGACAGGCTGGGGACGATCGGCTACACCTTC.

This sequence joins TRBV14 and TRBJ1-6; 7 nucleotides line up with TRBD1. Losses at the gene ends were 4 bases for V and 7 bases for J; bases not matched to a gene: 10. CDR1 and CDR2 from the germline V gene are SGHDN and FVKESK. The CDR3 spans 16 residues. The CDR3 DNA follows: TGTGCCAGCAGCCGAGCAGACACAGGGGTCAATTCACCCCTCCACTTT. Protein sequence: CASSRADTGVNSPLHF.

As to this clone: The final CDR3 position lacks the conserved phenylalanine or tryptophan, pointing to a likely read error. The genes are TRBV6-1 and TRBJ1-5; D is uncertain. The V and J ends lost 3 bases and 2 bases respectively, with 11 bases between them. CDR3 length: 15 residues. In germline, CDR1 is MNHNS, CDR2 SASEGT. The CDR3 reads CASSEAVWGNQPQHL. The CDR3 DNA reads TGTGCCAGCAGTGAGGCAGTATGGGGCAATCAGCCCCAGCATCTT.

CDR3 sequence: CASSLRWGDESPLHF. As DNA, the CDR3 is TGCGCCAGCAGCTTGCGATGGGGCGACGAATCACCCCTCCACTTT. This chain joins TRBV5-1 and TRBJ1-6; perhaps TRBD1 as D (5 bases). CDR3 length: 15 residues. Trimming shortened V by 1 base and J by 10 bases, and 15 bases separated the two germline ends. Germline V gene lookup returns CDR1 SGHRS and CDR2 YFSETQ.

This clone has just one count. This chain links TRBV7-9 with TRBJ2-1, with D hard to call. Trimming left V 1 base short and J 10 bases short, with 11 bases between. CDR3 length equals 13 residues. The germline V gene encodes CDR1 SEHNR and CDR2 FQNEAQ (reference sequence). CDR3 protein: CASSLEIQLEQFF. Written as DNA, the CDR3 is TGTGCCAGCAGCTTAGAGATCCAATTGGAGCAGTTCTTC.

Comment on this clone: Sequence at one end of the junction differs from germline and may be a read error. The V gene is TRBV7-6, the J gene TRBJ2-3; TRBD1 aligns across 7 bases. This CDR3 comprises 13 residues. From germline, CDR1 is SGHVS and CDR2 FNYEAQ. The CDR3 is CASGLGGADTQYF. The CDR3 DNA sequence: TGTGCCAGCGGCTTAGGGGGCGCAGATACGCAGTATTTT.

V and J are TRBV7-9 and TRBJ2-3; D is unclear. Looked up from germline, CDR1 is SEHNR and CDR2 is FQNEAQ (reference sequence). Trimming left V 2 bases short and J 2 bases short, with 11 bases between. This CDR3 comprises 15 residues. CDR3 nucleotides: TGTGCCAGCAGCTTATATGTAGGGTTCACAGATACGCAGTATTTT. This encodes CASSLYVGFTDTQYF. Looking up the rest from reference TRBV7-9 and TRBJ2-3 gives the full variable domain: DTGVSQNPRHKITKRGQNVTFRCDPISEHNRLYWYRQTLGQGPEFLTYFQNEAQLEKSRLLSDRFSAERPKGSFSTLEIQRTEQGDSAMYLCASSLYVGFTDTQYFGPGTRLTVL.